This T cell receptor (beta chain) was sequenced during a study of OX40 agonist ivuxolimab in advanced cancers. Study as a whole: Three patients got partial responses; one had hepatocellular carcinoma and two had cutaneous melanoma. Study-level results: Doses of 0.1 to 3.0 mg/kg were accompanied by clonal expansion of CD4+ and CD8+ blood T cells by week 6. Still undetermined is the antigen specificity of the expanded peripheral T cells. Among T cells, CD8+ cells averaged more expanded clones than CD4+ cells.

Remarks on this clone: Its antigen is not known.

The protocol was immunoSEQ multiplex PCR, while the TCRdb copy is restricted to in-frame clones and leaves out a portion. The data show fewer than 85,000 clones, around 85% seen once. V dropped 4 bases and J dropped 5; count of bases not matched to a gene: 7. CDR1 MNHEY and CDR2 SMNVEV come from the germline V gene (reference sequence). The CDR3 consists of 14 residues. The sequencing here drew on CD4+ or CD8+ T cells sorted from blood, taken in a trial of the OX40 agonist ivuxolimab. J is TRBJ1-1 and V is TRBV27; 7 nucleotides line up with TRBD1. The clonotype comes from an adult with an advanced solid tumor such as melanoma, head and neck, liver or kidney cancer. DNA of the CDR3: TGTGCCAGCAGTTCTACAGGGGTGGGTACTGAAGCTTTCTTT. Translating gives CASSSTGVGTEAFF.